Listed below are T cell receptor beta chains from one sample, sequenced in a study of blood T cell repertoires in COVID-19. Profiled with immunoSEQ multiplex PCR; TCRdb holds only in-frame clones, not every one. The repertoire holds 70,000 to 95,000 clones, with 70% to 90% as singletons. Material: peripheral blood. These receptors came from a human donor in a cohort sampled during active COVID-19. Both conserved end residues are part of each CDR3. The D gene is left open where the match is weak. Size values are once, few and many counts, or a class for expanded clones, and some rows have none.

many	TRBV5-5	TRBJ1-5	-	CASSLSWGERDQPQHF	TGTGCCAGCAGCTTGAGCTGGGGGGAGCGGGATCAGCCCCAGCATTTT
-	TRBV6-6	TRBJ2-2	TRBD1	CASRPPRTGTGELFF	TGTGCCAGCAGACCGCCCAGGACAGGGACCGGGGAGCTGTTTTTT
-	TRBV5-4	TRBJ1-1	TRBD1	CASSLGVQGAAEAFF	TGTGCCAGCAGCTTGGGTGTACAGGGGGCTGCTGAAGCTTTCTTT
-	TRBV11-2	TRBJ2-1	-	CASSLGQDNEQFF	TGTGCCAGCAGCTTAGGACAGGACAATGAGCAGTTCTTC
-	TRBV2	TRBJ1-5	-	CASSGQNSNQPQHF	TGTGCCAGCAGCGGACAGAATAGCAATCAGCCCCAGCATTTT
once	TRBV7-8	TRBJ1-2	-	CASSLDFNYGYTF	TGTGCCAGCAGCTTAGACTTTAACTATGGCTACACCTTC
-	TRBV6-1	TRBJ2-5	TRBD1	CASSETGGRWGTQYF	TGTGCCAGCAGTGAAACAGGGGGCAGGTGGGGGACCCAGTACTTC
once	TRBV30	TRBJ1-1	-	CAWGPSPRGTEAFF	TGTGCCTGGGGACCGTCCCCCAGGGGCACTGAAGCTTTCTTT
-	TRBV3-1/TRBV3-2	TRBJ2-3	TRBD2	CASSQAGGPVRTDTQYF	TGTGCCAGCAGCCAAGCGGGGGGGCCGGTGAGAACAGATACGCAGTATTTT
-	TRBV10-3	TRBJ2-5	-	CAISESDWAQYF	TGTGCCATCAGTGAGTCGGACTGGGCCCAGTACTTC
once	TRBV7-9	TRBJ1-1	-	CASSLAIPGANTEAFF	TGTGCCAGCAGCTTAGCGATTCCAGGGGCGAACACTGAAGCTTTCTTT
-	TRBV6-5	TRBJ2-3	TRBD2	CASSYSGDRTDTQYF	TGTGCCAGCAGTTATAGCGGGGATCGCACAGATACGCAGTATTTT
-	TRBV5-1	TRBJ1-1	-	CASSGSQAQNTEAFF	TGCGCCAGCTCCGGGAGTCAGGCGCAGAACACTGAAGCTTTCTTT
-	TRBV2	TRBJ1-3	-	CASRRDSGNTIYF	TGTGCCAGCAGACGGGATTCTGGAAACACCATATATTTT
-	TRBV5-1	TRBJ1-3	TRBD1	CASSLEGGTGSGTIYF	TGCGCCAGCAGCTTGGAGGGCGGGACAGGGTCCGGCACCATATATTTT
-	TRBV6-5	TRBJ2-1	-	CASSYSGGGINEQFF	TGTGCCAGCAGTTACTCGGGGGGGGGCATCAATGAGCAGTTCTTC
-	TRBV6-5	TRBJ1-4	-	CASNTQGHEKLFF	TGTGCCAGCAATACCCAGGGCCATGAAAAACTGTTTTTT
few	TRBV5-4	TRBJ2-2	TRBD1	CASTRDRNTGELFF	TGTGCCAGCACCCGGGACAGAAACACCGGGGAGCTGTTTTTT
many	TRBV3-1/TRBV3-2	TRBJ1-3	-	CASSKTRTRNTIYF	TGTGCCAGCAGCAAGACCCGGACTCGGAACACCATATATTTT
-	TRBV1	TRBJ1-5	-	CTSSQETGNQPQHF	TGCACCAGCAGCCAAGAGACAGGTAATCAGCCCCAGCATTTT
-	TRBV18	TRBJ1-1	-	CASSLKGDTEAFF	TGTGCCAGCTCACTTAAGGGGGACACTGAAGCTTTCTTT
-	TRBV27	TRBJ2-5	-	CASSLRGGIQETQYF	TGTGCCAGCAGTTTAAGGGGGGGGATACAAGAGACCCAGTACTTC
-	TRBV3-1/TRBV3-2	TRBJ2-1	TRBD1	CASSLGQGGNEQFF	TGTGCCAGCAGCCTTGGACAGGGAGGCAATGAGCAGTTCTTC
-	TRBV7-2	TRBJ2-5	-	CASSLAIDRPETQYF	TGTGCCAGCAGCTTAGCGATAGACAGGCCAGAGACCCAGTACTTC
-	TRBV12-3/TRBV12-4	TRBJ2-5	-	CASIRTFGETQYF	TGTGCCAGCATTCGGACATTCGGGGAGACCCAGTACTTC
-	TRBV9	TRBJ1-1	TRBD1	CASSGGQGEAFF	TGTGCCAGCAGCGGAGGACAGGGTGAAGCTTTCTTT
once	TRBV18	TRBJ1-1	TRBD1	CASSTYTGTAEAFF	TGTGCCAGCTCCACCTATACCGGGACAGCTGAAGCTTTCTTT
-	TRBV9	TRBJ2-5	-	CASSPPTVRNLETQYF	TGTGCCAGCAGCCCGCCGACAGTAAGGAACCTAGAGACCCAGTACTTC
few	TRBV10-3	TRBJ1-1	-	CAISESTQGSEAFF	TGTGCCATCAGTGAGTCGACTCAGGGCAGTGAAGCTTTCTTT
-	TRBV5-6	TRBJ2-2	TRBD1	CASSLLTGVGRELFF	TGTGCCAGCAGCCTCCTGACAGGGGTGGGCCGGGAGCTGTTTTTT